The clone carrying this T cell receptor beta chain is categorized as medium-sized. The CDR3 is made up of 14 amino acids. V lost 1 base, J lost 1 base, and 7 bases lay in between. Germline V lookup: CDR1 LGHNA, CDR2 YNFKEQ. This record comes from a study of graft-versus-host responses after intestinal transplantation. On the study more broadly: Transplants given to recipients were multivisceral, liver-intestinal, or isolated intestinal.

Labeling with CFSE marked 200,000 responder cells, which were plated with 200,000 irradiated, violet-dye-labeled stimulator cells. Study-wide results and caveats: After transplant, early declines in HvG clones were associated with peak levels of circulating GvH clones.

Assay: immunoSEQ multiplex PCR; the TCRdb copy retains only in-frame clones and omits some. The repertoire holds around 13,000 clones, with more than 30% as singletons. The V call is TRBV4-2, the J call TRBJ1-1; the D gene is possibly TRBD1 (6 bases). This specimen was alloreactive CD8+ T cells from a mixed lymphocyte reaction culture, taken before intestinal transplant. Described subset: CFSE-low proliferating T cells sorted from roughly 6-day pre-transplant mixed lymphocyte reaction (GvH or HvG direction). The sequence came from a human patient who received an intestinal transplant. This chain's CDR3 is CASSQGRGNTEAFF. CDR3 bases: TGTGCCAGCAGCCAAGGCAGGGGGAACACTGAAGCTTTCTTT.